The clone carrying this T cell receptor (beta chain) has only a few counts. What it binds is not known. These data come from a study of beta chain features in type 1 diabetes. Overall study context: Cells sorted and examined across all samples totaled 85 million to 110 million.

CDR3 length: 16 amino acids. Trimming at V came to 2 bases and at J to 7 bases, leaving 11 bases not matched to a gene. Germline CDR1 SGHAT, CDR2 FQNNGV. Whole-study results and caveats: A possible short-template PCR bias applies equally to patients and controls. Moderately but significantly shorter TCRB CDR3s were found in Type 1 diabetes patients in all four CD4+ subsets. Compared to healthy donors, patients appeared to have naive, central memory and Treg TCRB repertoires that were more alike.

All of the isolated RNA was reverse transcribed, so expressed TCRB transcripts were sequenced. TCRdb's table, derived via immunoSEQ multiplex PCR, lists solely in-frame clones and lacks some. The sample contains roughly 340,000 clones, approximately 13% of which appear only once. The rearrangement joins TRBV11-2 to TRBJ2-3; 8 bases are a match to TRBD2. This receptor was taken from a woman in her late teens or twenties with type 1 diabetes. Sequencing was performed on naive CD4+ T cells from blood. The CDR3 loop reads CASSLPPGTSRHTQYF. The CDR3 DNA reads TGTGCCAGCAGCTTACCACCGGGGACTAGTAGGCATACGCAGTATTTT.